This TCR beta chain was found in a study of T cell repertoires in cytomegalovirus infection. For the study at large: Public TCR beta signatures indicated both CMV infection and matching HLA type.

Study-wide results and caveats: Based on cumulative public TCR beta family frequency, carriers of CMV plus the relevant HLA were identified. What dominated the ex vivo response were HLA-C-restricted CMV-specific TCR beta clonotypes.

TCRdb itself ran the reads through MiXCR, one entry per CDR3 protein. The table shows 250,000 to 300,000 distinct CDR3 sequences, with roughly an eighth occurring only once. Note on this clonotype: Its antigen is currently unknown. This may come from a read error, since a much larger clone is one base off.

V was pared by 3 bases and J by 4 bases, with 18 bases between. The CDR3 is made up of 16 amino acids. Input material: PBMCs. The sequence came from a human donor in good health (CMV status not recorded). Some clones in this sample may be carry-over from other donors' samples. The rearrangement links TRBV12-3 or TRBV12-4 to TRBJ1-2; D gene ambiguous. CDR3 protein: CASSFRSLPGVYGYTF. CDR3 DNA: TGTGCCAGCAGTTTCCGTAGTCTTCCCGGGGTCTATGGCTACACCTTC.